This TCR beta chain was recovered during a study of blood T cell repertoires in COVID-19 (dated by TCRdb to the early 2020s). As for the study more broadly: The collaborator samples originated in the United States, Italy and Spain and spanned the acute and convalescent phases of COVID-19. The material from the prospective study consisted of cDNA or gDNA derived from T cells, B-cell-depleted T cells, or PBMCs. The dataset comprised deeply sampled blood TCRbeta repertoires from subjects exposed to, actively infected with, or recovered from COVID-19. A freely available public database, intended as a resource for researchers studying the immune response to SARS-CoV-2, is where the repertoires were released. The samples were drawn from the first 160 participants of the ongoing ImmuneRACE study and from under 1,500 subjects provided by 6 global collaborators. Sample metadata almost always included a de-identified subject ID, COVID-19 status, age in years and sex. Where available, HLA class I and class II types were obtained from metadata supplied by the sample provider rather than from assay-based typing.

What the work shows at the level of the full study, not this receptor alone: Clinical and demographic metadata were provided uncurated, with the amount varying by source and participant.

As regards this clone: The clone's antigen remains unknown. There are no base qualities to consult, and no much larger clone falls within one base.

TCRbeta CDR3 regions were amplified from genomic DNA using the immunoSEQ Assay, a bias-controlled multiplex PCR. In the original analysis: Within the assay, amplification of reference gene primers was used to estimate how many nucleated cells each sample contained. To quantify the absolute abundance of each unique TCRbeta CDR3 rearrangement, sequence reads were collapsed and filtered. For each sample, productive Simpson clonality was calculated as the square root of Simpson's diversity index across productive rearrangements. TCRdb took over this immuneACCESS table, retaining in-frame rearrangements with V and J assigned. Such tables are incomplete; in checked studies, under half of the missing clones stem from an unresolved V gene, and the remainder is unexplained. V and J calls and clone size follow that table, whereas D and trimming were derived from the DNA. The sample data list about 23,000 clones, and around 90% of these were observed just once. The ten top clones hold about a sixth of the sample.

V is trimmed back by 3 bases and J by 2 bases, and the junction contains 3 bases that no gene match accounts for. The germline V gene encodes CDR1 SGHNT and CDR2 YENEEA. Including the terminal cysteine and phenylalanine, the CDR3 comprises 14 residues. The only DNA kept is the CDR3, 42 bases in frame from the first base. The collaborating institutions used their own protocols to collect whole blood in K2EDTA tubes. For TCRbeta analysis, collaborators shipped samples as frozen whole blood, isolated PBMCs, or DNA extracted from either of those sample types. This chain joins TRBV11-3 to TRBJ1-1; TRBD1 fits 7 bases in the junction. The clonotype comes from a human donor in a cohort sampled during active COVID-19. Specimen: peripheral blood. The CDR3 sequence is CASSFDRDNTEAFF. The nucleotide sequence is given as TGTGCCAGCAGCTTCGACAGGGATAACACTGAAGCTTTCTTT.